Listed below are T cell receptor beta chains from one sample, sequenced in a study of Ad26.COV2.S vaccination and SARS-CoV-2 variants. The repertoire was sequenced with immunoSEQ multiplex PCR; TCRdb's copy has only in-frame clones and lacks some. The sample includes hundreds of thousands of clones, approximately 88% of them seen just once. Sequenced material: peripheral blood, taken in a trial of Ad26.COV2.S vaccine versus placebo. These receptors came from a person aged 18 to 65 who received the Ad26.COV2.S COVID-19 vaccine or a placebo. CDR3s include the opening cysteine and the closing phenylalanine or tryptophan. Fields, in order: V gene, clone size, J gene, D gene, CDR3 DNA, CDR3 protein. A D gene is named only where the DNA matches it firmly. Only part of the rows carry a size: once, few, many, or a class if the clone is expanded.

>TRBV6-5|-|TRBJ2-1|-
TGTGCCAGCAGTTACCTGTTCGGTGATGAGCAGTTCTTC
CASSYLFGDEQFF
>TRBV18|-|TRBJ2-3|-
TGTGCCAGCTCACCCCAGCAAGATACGCAGTATTTT
CASSPQQDTQYF
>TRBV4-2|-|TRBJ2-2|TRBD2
TGTGCCAGCAGCCAAGATAGGAGGCGGGAGAGAGACACCGGGGAGCTGTTTTTT
CASSQDRRRERDTGELFF
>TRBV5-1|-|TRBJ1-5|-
TGCGCCAGCAGCTTCGGGGATTATAGCAATCAGCCCCAGCATTTT
CASSFGDYSNQPQHF
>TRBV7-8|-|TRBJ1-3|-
TGTGCCAGCAGCTCCTGGGGGGGGGCATTTGGAAACACCATATATTTT
CASSSWGGAFGNTIYF
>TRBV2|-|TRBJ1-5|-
TGTGCCAGCAGTGAAAACAGGGTGAGCAATCAGCCCCAGCATTTT
CASSENRVSNQPQHF
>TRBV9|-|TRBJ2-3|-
TGTGCCAGCAGCGTAGTGGCAGGGACGGGGCCTCATACGCAGTATTTT
CASSVVAGTGPHTQYF
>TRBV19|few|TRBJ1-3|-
TGTGCCAGTAGTATCCAAGGACAGACGGTGGACACCATATATTTT
CASSIQGQTVDTIYF
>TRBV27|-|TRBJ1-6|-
TGTGCCAGCAGTTTGGTACAGGGATCGGTCGGCTCCTATAATTCACCCCTCCACTTT
CASSLVQGSVGSYNSPLHF
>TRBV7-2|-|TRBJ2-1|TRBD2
TGTGCCAGCAGTCTAGCGGGGGGGATTTACAATGAGCAGTTCTTC
CASSLAGGIYNEQFF
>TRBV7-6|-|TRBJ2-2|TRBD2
TGTGCCAGCAGTCTACGCGGGGGGGACACCGGGGAGCTGTTTTTT
CASSLRGGDTGELFF
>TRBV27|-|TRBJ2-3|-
TGTGCCAGCAGTCGGGTGGGGGCCACAGATACGCAGTATTTT
CASSRVGATDTQYF
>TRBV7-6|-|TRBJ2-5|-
TGTGCCAGCAGCCTCCAAGAGACCCAGTACTTC
CASSLQETQYF
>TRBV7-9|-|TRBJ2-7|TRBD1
TGTGCCAGCAGCTCACGCGGACAGGTCACTTACGAGCAGTACTTC
CASSSRGQVTYEQYF
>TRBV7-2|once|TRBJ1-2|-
TGTGCCAGCAGCTTCCTCCCGACCAGCTATGGCTACACCTTC
CASSFLPTSYGYTF
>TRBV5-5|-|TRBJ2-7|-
TGTGCCAGCAGCTTGAACAGTCCCTACGAGCAGTACTTC
CASSLNSPYEQYF
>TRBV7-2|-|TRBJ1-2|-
TGTGCCAGCAGCGCGGGACCCCACTATGGCTACACCTTC
CASSAGPHYGYTF
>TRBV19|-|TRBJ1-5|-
TGTGCCCCTAGGAGCGGGTTAGGGTTGAAGCCCCAGCATTTT
CAPRSGLGLKPQHF
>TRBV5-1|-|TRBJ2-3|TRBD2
TGCGCCAGCAGCTTGGGGCTAGCGGGGCTTAGCACAGATACGCAGTATTTT
CASSLGLAGLSTDTQYF
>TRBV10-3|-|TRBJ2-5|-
TGTGCCATCAGTGAGTCGAGGGCTACGGGGAAAGAGACCCAGTACTTC
CAISESRATGKETQYF
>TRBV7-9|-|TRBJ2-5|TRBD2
TGTGCCAGCAGCACGGGACTAGCGGGCGGAGAGACCCAGTACTTC
CASSTGLAGGETQYF
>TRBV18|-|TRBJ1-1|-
TGTGCCAGCTCACCACTGGAAGGCACTGAAGCTTTCTTT
CASSPLEGTEAFF
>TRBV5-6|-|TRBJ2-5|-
TGTGCCAGCAGCGCCTTACAGGAGACCCAGTACTTC
CASSALQETQYF
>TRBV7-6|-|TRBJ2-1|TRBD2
TGTGCCAGCAGCTCCCAGCGGGGTCTTGGCAATGAGCAGTTCTTC
CASSSQRGLGNEQFF
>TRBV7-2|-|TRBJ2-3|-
TGTGCCAGCAGTGGCCTGAGGACTTCATTCACAGATACGCAGTATTTT
CASSGLRTSFTDTQYF
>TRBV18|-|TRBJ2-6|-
TGTGCCAGCTCACCACTGGGGAGCGGGGCCAACGTCCTGACTTTC
CASSPLGSGANVLTF
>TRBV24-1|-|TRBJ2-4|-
TGTGCCACCAGTGCCGGGCCCCTTGGCATTCAGTACTTC
CATSAGPLGIQYF
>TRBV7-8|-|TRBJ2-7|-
TGTGCCAGCAGCCCGCAGGGTAGTGGTTACGAGCAGTACTTC
CASSPQGSGYEQYF
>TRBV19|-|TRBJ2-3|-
TGTGCCAGTCGAGGGCTCTACACAGATACGCAGTATTTT
CASRGLYTDTQYF
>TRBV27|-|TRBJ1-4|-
TGTGCCAGCGGGGTTTTGGGGGGGCCGGTGTTTTTT
CASGVLGGPVFF
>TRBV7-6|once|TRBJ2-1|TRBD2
TGTGCCAGCAGCTCAACGGGACTAGCGGGGGAGGATGAGCAGTTCTTC
CASSSTGLAGEDEQFF
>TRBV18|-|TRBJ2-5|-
TGTGCCAGCTCACCACCCTCGCCAGGGGAAGAGACCCAGTACTTC
CASSPPSPGEETQYF
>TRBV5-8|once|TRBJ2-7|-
TGTGCCAGCAGCTTGATTAGCTGGGGGTCTTACGAGCAGTACTTC
CASSLISWGSYEQYF
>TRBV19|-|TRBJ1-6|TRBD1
TGTGCCAGTAGGCCGACAGGGGGCAATTCACCCCTCCACTTT
CASRPTGGNSPLHF
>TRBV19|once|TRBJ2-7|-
TGTGCCAGTAGTCCTGGGGGGTCCTACGAGCAGTACTTC
CASSPGGSYEQYF
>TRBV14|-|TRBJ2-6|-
TGTGCCAGCAGTTCCGGACCCTCTGGGGCCAACGTCCTGACTTTC
CASSSGPSGANVLTF
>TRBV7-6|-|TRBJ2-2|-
TGTGCCAGCAGAATTGGGCAAAACACCGGGGAGCTGTTTTTT
CASRIGQNTGELFF
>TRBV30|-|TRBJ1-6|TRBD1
TGTGCCTGGACCGGGACAGACAATTCACCCCTCCACTTT
CAWTGTDNSPLHF
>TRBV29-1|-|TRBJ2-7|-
TGCAGCGTTGAACTCAGCCCCTACGAGCAGTACTTC
CSVELSPYEQYF
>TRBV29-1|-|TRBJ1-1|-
TGCAGCGTAGGCCGAATTCTTTTGAACACTGAAGCTTTCTTT
CSVGRILLNTEAFF
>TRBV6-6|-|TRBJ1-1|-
TGTGCCAGCAGTTACCTGAACACTGAAGCTTTCTTT
CASSYLNTEAFF
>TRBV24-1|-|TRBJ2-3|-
TGTGCCACCAGTGATGAAGGCACAGATACGCAGTATTTT
CATSDEGTDTQYF
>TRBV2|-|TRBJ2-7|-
TGTGCCAGCAGGGTGGACTCACCACTCGTCTACGAGCAGTACTTC
CASRVDSPLVYEQYF
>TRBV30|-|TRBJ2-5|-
TGTGCCTGGAGTTCTGGTGAGCGTACCCAGTACTTC
CAWSSGERTQYF
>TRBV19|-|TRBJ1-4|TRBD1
TGTGCCAGTAGTCCGCGGACAGGGCACGGTGAAAAACTGTTTTTT
CASSPRTGHGEKLFF
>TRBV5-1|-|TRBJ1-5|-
TGCGCCAGCAGCTTGGGGCAGGGCGGGGAGCCCCAGCATTTT
CASSLGQGGEPQHF
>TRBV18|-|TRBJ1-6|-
TGTGCCAGCTCAGGCGTCTATTCACCCCTCCACTTT
CASSGVYSPLHF
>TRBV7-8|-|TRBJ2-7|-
TGTGCCAGCAGCCCCTCCTACGAGCAGTACTTC
CASSPSYEQYF
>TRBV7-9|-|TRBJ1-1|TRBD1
TGTGCCAGCAACCGGGGACAGGAAAACACTGAAGCTTTCTTT
CASNRGQENTEAFF
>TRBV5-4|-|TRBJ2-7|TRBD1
TGTGCCAGCGGACAGGGGAGCTCCTACGAGCAGTACTTC
CASGQGSSYEQYF
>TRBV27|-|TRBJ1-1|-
TGTGCCAGCAGTTTATCCTACGGGGGAAGAGGCACTGAAGCTTTCTTT
CASSLSYGGRGTEAFF
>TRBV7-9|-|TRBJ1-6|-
TGTGCCAGCAGCGCCCGGAGGAGCTCCTATAATTCACCCCTCCACTTT
CASSARRSSYNSPLHF
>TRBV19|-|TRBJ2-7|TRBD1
TGTGCCAGTAGGCTGACAGGGAACCACGAGCAGTACTTC
CASRLTGNHEQYF